The sequence of this T cell receptor beta chain was determined in a study of cytomegalovirus exposure and HLA in healthy donors. Regarding the study as a whole: Presence/absence analyses assumed roughly uniform sequencing depth across donors.

The study sampled nominally healthy donors, though unrecorded immune exposures were likely. Germline V gives CDR1 GTSNPN, CDR2 SVGIG (reference sequence). Unmatched junction bases numbered 6, after V lost 5 bases and J lost 6 bases. CDR3 size: 13 residues. To note about this clone: What it recognizes is unknown.

This PCR relied on a set of 60 Vbeta primers and 13 Jbeta primers. Only in-frame clones appear in the TCRdb table, and some are missing; sequencing was by immunoSEQ multiplex PCR. The data show 99,000 or so clones, with more than 65% seen just once and approximately 3% held by the top ten. The chain couples TRBV30 to TRBJ1-2; 10 nucleotides align to TRBD1. This TCR derives from a man between 25 and 39 years old in good health and CMV-seronegative. Sequencing was done on a sample of PBMCs. CDR3 nucleotides: TGTGCCTGGGGGACAGGGGAAAGGGATGGCTACACCTTC. It codes for CAWGTGERDGYTF.